A single sample is the source of the 17 T cell receptor beta chains below, sequenced in a study of T-cell reconstitution after alpha-beta-depleted transplantation in children. Using unique molecular identifiers, the investigators prepared the TCRbeta library. Via MiXCR, TCRdb re-called the PCR reads, giving one row per CDR3 protein. This table has about 610,000 distinct CDR3 sequences, roughly a tenth appearing once. The material was PBMCs from the stem cell graft donor, obtained from the stem cell graft. Receptors were obtained from a human donor who donated a stem cell graft to a child with acute myeloid leukemia.

The gene calls are TRBV5-1 and TRBJ1-6; 7 bases are shared with TRBD1. Germline trimming cut 5 bases from V and 10 bases from J; bases unmatched to any gene: 9. The germline V gene encodes CDR1 SGHRS and CDR2 YFSETQ. This CDR3 is 14 amino acids long. CDR3 sequence (DNA): TGCGCCAGCAGAATCGGGACAGCCGAGTCACCCCTCCACTTT. Protein product: CASRIGTAESPLHF.

This clonotype was counted a few times. J is TRBJ2-1 and V is TRBV9; 8 bases align to TRBD2. The CDR3 is made up of 17 amino acids. The V gene's germline CDR1 is SGDLS and CDR2 YYNGEE. Trimming cost V 1 base and J 5 bases; bases outside gene matches: 11. Here the CDR3 DNA reads TGTGCCAGCAGCGTAAGGAGTAGGGTAGCGGGGAACAATGAGCAGTTCTTC. It encodes CASSVRSRVAGNNEQFF.

DNA of the CDR3: TGTGCCAGCAGCCGAAGCTTGGCGGGAGGGATCAATGAGCAGTTCTTC. Protein sequence: CASSRSLAGGINEQFF. The chain links TRBV4-2 to TRBJ2-1; TRBD2 agrees at 9 bases. The CDR3 extends over 16 amino acids. V shed 4 bases and J 6 bases; nucleotides not matched to a gene: 10. Germline-derived CDR1 and CDR2 are LGHNA and YNFKEQ.

This clonotype was recorded many times. The chain has TRBV6-4 and TRBJ1-5; D gene unclear. The germline V and J ends were trimmed by 4 bases and 0 bases, with 4 bases remaining between them. This CDR3 has 13 amino acids. Germline lookup yields CDR1 MRHNA and CDR2 SNTAGT. The CDR3 loop is CASSVNSNQPQHF. The CDR3 DNA sequence: TGTGCCAGCAGTGTGAATAGCAATCAGCCCCAGCATTTT.

This chain uses TRBV12-3 or TRBV12-4 with TRBJ1-3; D possibly corresponds to TRBD1 (5 bases). This CDR3 spans 15 amino acids. The germline V and J ends were trimmed by 3 bases and 4 bases, with 13 bases remaining between them. The CDR3 region has the DNA TGTGCCAGCAGTTTTGAGGGGATGCTAGGAAACACCATATATTTT. Its translation is CASSFEGMLGNTIYF.

This clonotype was counted ten times or more. The chain has TRBV29-1 and TRBJ2-1, with TRBD1 matching 10 bases. Germline V CDR1 and CDR2: SQVTM, ANQGSEA. The CDR3 length is 15 residues. The trim removed 2 bases at V and 7 bases at J, leaving 8 bases unmatched. Here the CDR3 DNA reads TGCAGCGTTGAATATAGGTGGGGACAGGGGAATGAGCAGTTCTTC. Its protein product is CSVEYRWGQGNEQFF.

The CDR3 coding sequence is TGTGCCAGCAGCTACAACCTCGCGGGAGGGTCAGAGACCCAGTACTTC. Translated, it gives CASSYNLAGGSETQYF. This rearrangement joins TRBV7-6 to TRBJ2-5; 9 bases fit TRBD2. CDR3 length: 16 residues. Germline V gene sequence: CDR1 SGHVS, CDR2 FNYEAQ. V lost 4 bases, J lost 4 bases, and 10 bases stayed unmatched.

The chain carries TRBV27 and TRBJ2-7; D remains unclear. The CDR3 loop spans 14 amino acids. Deletions cut 7 bases from V and 3 bases from J, with 16 bases between. Germline CDR1 and CDR2: MNHEY and SMNVEV (reference sequence). CDR3 in DNA: TGTGCCAGCACACATACCGACGGGTGCTACGAGCAGTACTTC. Protein sequence: CASTHTDGCYEQYF.

The V gene is TRBV5-1, the J gene TRBJ2-7; 13 bases align to TRBD2. CDR1 is SGHRS, CDR2 YFSETQ, per germline. The CDR3 contains 14 residues. Unmatched junction bases numbered 2, after V lost 3 bases and J lost 5 bases. CDR3 in amino acids: CASSWTSGSNEQYF. For the CDR3, the DNA is TGCGCCAGCAGCTGGACTAGCGGGAGTAACGAGCAGTACTTC.

The rearrangement uses TRBV7-3 and TRBJ2-2; D may be TRBD2 (5 bases). Trimming took 4 bases from V and 3 from J, leaving 21 bases between them. The CDR3 is 18 residues long. The V gene's germline CDR1 is SGHTA and CDR2 FQGTGA. The CDR3 sequence is CASSSVGGQLIHTGELFF. The CDR3 nucleotides are TGTGCCAGCAGCTCTGTTGGCGGGCAGCTCATTCACACCGGGGAGCTGTTTTTT. Looking up the rest from reference TRBV7-3 and TRBJ2-2 gives the full variable domain: GAGVSQTPSNKVTEKGKYVELRCDPISGHTALYWYRQSLGQGPEFLIYFQGTGAADDSGLPNDRFFAVRPEGSVSTLKIQRTERGDSAVYLCASSSVGGQLIHTGELFFGEGSRLTVL.

The chain couples TRBV7-2 to TRBJ2-5; D call uncertain. Deletions cut 5 bases from V and 5 bases from J, with 18 bases between. The germline V gene encodes CDR1 SGHTA and CDR2 FQGNSA. The CDR3 runs 15 residues. The DNA for the CDR3 is TGTGCCAGCAGCCCCCGACGGCCCGCCCCGGAGACCCAGTACTTC. As protein: CASSPRRPAPETQYF.

This clonotype appeared a few times. This sequence joins TRBV12-3 or TRBV12-4 and TRBJ2-1, with TRBD2 identical over 14 bases. With 6 bases clipped from V and 5 bases from J, the junction kept 9 bases outside the gene matches. The CDR3 is made up of 17 amino acids. The CDR3 DNA is TGTGCCAGCAGGCAGACTAGCGGGAGGGCGGGGAACAATGAGCAGTTCTTC. Its translation is CASRQTSGRAGNNEQFF.

This clonotype has just a few counts. V gene TRBV12-3 or TRBV12-4 combines with J gene TRBJ2-7, with TRBD1 identical over 10 bases. The CDR3 is 15 residues long. V trimming: 6 bases; J trimming: 3 bases; junction bases outside the gene matches: 8. CDR3 protein: CASRAGQGTFYEQYF. Written as DNA, the CDR3 is TGTGCCAGCAGGGCGGGACAGGGGACCTTCTACGAGCAGTACTTC.

This clonotype was seen ten or more times. The gene calls are TRBV4-1 and TRBJ2-1; 7 nucleotides line up with TRBD2. CDR3 length: 14 residues. The junction had 6 bases not matched to a gene; V was cut back by 4 bases and J by 6 bases. CDR1 MGHRA and CDR2 YSYEKL come from the germline V gene. The CDR3, as DNA: TGCGCCAGCAGCCTCCGGGACTACTTCAATGAGCAGTTCTTC. It specifies CASSLRDYFNEQFF.

The chain carries TRBV29-1 and TRBJ1-2; 11 bases line up with TRBD1. This CDR3 has 17 residues. Germline V CDR1 and CDR2: SQVTM, ANQGSEA. CDR3 protein: CGTTTRKPGQGVSGYTF. CDR3 nucleotides: TGCGGGACCACGACGCGAAAACCGGGACAGGGGGTTAGCGGCTACACCTTC. The entire variable domain, with the rest obtained from reference TRBV29-1 and TRBJ1-2, is as follows: SAVISQKPSRDICQRGTSLTIQCQVDSQVTMMFWYRQQPGQSLTLIATANQGSEATYESGFVIDKFPISRPNLTFSTLTVSNMSPEDSSIYLCGTTTRKPGQGVSGYTFGSGTRLTVV.

Only a few counts were recorded for this clonotype. V is TRBV5-6 and J is TRBJ1-2, with D maybe TRBD1 (6 bases). Trimming left V 4 bases short and J 0 bases short, with 13 bases between. The CDR3 covers 15 residues. From germline, CDR1 is SGHDT and CDR2 YYEEEE. CDR3: CASSRTGYTNYGYTF. The CDR3 nucleotides read TGTGCCAGCAGCCGTACAGGGTACACTAACTATGGCTACACCTTC. Full variable domain (remainder filled in from reference TRBV5-6 and TRBJ1-2): DAGVTQSPTHLIKTRGQQVTLRCSPKSGHDTVSWYQQALGQGPQFIFQYYEEEERQRGNFPDRFSGHQFPNYSSELNVNALLLGDSALYLCASSRTGYTNYGYTFGSGTRLTVV.

The V call is TRBV7-3, the J call TRBJ2-1, with D unclear. Trimming pared 2 bases from V and 9 bases from J, leaving 23 bases between. Germline lookup yields CDR1 SGHTA and CDR2 FQGTGA. The CDR3 is 17 amino acids. In nucleotides, the CDR3 is TGTGCCAGCAGCTTATTTGTTCCGGTTCTGGAGTCCACTGAGCAGTTCTTC. Translation: CASSLFVPVLESTEQFF.